This T cell receptor beta chain emerged from a study of T-cell reconstitution after alpha-beta-depleted transplantation in children. Broader study findings: Reported findings indicate that, about two months after transplant, alpha-beta T cells came from several hundred expanded clones, which were derived from non-depleted graft cells. Surviving recipient T cells and thymic progenitors produced the high day-60 TCRbeta diversity seen in some patients. The main origin of T-cell counts and diversity one year after transplant was newly produced T cells.

Per germline, CDR1 LGHNA and CDR2 YNFKEQ. The V end lost 3 bases, the J end lost 1 base, and 18 bases lay between the germline ends. The CDR3 runs 17 residues. Preparation of the TCRbeta library was carried out with unique molecular identifiers. Using its own MiXCR run on the PCR reads, TCRdb lists one record per CDR3 protein. The sample consists of about 300,000 distinct CDR3 sequences, over 7% of them appearing once. This clonotype showed up many times. Its specificity is unknown. This chain joins TRBV4-2 and TRBJ1-2; D is perhaps TRBD1 (6 bases). The TCR comes from a female patient aged 2 to 10 who had a stem cell transplant for Fanconi anemia, so the T cells may come from the graft donor. The sample here was peripheral blood, taken 360 days after TCRalphabeta/CD19-depleted stem cell transplant. The CDR3 region has the DNA TGTGCCAGCAGCCACGACTTGGACAGCTTCTTTAACTATGGCTACACCTTC. Translation gives CASSHDLDSFFNYGYTF.